Sequencing of this TCR beta chain was carried out in a study of T cells after posttransplantation cyclophosphamide. Measured with immunoSEQ multiplex PCR; TCRdb has only the in-frame clones, and not every one. The sample holds 40,000 to 45,000 clones, and no clone turns up only once. Overall study findings and caveats: Donor CD8+ memory clones often dominated recipient blood repertoires at later times. Tissue-infiltrating T cells from skin or gut overlapped little with blood T cells. Recipient CMV seropositivity and CMV reactivation strongly tracked TRB clonality.

V was cut by 3 bases and J by 5 bases, with 13 bases left in between. Germline CDR1 reads MDHEN; CDR2 reads SYDVKM. The CDR3 runs 14 residues. This clone was seen a few times. The antigen is unknown. The TCR originated in a man aged 40-49 years in good health, CMV-negative, and a related stem cell transplant donor. Material: PBMCs. V usage is TRBV28 and J usage is TRBJ1-1, with D hard to call. The CDR3: CASSFPGGWTEAFF. CDR3 sequence (DNA): TGTGCCAGCAGTTTTCCGGGTGGTTGGACTGAAGCTTTCTTT. The whole variable domain, filled in from reference TRBV28 and TRBJ1-1, reads DVKVTQSSRYLVKRTGEKVFLECVQDMDHENMFWYRQDPGLGLRLIYFSYDVKMKEKGDIPEGYSVSREKKERFSLILESASTNQTSMYLCASSFPGGWTEAFFGQGTRLTVV.